This TCR beta chain comes out of a study of blood T cell repertoires in COVID-19. Sequenced by immunoSEQ multiplex PCR; TCRdb stores in-frame clones only, minus some. The sample lists 250,000 or so clones, around 84% occurring once. Participant age was roughly 18 to 95 years, and participants resided in about two dozen US areas. Recovery meant two consecutive negative NP/OP PCR tests, professional clearance, or resolved symptoms. CDR3 length: 14 residues. Germline V gives CDR1 SGHAT, CDR2 FQNNGV. Trimming removed 4 bases from V and 6 bases from J; junction bases left unmatched: 6. The sequenced sample was PBMCs or T cells enriched from blood (not recorded which). This sequence was found in a man aged 40-49 years who had recovered from COVID-19. The rearrangement joins TRBV11-2 to TRBJ2-7, with TRBD1 identical over 10 bases. The CDR3 loop is CASSSLRQGAEQYF. In DNA form, the CDR3 reads TGTGCCAGCAGCTCTCTTCGACAGGGGGCCGAGCAGTACTTC.